This T cell receptor beta chain was captured in a study of cytomegalovirus exposure and HLA in healthy donors. Use of 60 Vbeta and 13 Jbeta primers characterized the PCR. The table came from immunoSEQ multiplex PCR; TCRdb's copy has only in-frame clones and leaves some out. The repertoire consists of 120,000 or so clones, with about 80% occurring once and the leading ten covering around 1.8%. This clone was observed a single time. This CDR3 contains 15 residues. Germline V gene lookup returns CDR1 ENHRY and CDR2 SYGVKD. The junction had 5 bases not matched to a gene; V was cut back by 2 bases and J by 5 bases.

Sequences were obtained from PBMCs. The receptor comes from a man in his late teens or twenties in good health and CMV-seronegative. The chain recombines TRBV10-3 with TRBJ2-2, with 7 nucleotides matching TRBD2. CDR3 coding DNA: TGTGCCATCAGTGAGGGGAGGGTGTTGACCGGGGAGCTGTTTTTT. Translation gives CAISEGRVLTGELFF.